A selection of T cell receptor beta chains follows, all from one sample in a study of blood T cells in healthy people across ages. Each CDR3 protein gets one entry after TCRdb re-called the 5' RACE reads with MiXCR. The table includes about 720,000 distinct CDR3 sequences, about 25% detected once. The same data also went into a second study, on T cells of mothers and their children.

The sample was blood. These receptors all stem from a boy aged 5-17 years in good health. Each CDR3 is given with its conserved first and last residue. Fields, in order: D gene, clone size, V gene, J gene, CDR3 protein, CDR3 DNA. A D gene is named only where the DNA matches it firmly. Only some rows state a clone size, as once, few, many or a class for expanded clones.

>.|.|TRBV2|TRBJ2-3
CATKKTETDTQYF
TGTGCCACTAAAAAGACCGAAACAGATACGCAGTATTTT
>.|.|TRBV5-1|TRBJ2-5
CASSFQPVARFGETQYF
TGCGCCAGCAGCTTTCAGCCGGTAGCTCGTTTTGGAGAGACCCAGTACTTC
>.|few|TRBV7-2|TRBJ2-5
CASSSHGSPLQETQYF
TGTGCCAGCAGCTCCCACGGGAGCCCACTCCAAGAGACCCAGTACTTC
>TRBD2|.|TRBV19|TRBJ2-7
CASSMYSGGTKAYEQYF
TGTGCCAGTAGTATGTATAGCGGGGGAACAAAGGCCTACGAGCAGTACTTC
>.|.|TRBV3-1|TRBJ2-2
CASSQGHLNTGELFF
TGTGCCAGCAGCCAAGGACATTTGAACACCGGGGAGCTGTTTTTT
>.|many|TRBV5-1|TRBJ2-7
CASSPGDGTYEQYF
TGCGCCAGCAGCCCGGGGGACGGTACCTACGAGCAGTACTTC
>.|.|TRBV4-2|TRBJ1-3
CASSQESIRAGNTIYF
TGTGCCAGCAGCCAAGAGAGTATAAGGGCTGGAAACACCATATATTTT
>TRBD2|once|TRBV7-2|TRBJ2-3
CASSALAGTWTDTQYF
TGTGCCAGCAGCGCACTAGCGGGTACTTGGACAGATACGCAGTATTTT
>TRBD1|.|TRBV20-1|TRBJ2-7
CSAAVTGSYEQYF
TGCAGTGCTGCGGTGACAGGGTCCTACGAGCAGTACTTC
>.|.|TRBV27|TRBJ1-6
CASRKAGDGNSPLHF
TGTGCCAGCAGAAAAGCGGGCGATGGTAATTCACCCCTCCACTTT
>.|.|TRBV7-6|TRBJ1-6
CASSLATESPFLHF
TGTGCCAGCAGCTTAGCTACTGAAAGCCCATTCCTCCACTTT
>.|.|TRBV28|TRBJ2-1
CASSPSSGSGNEQFF
TGTGCCAGCAGCCCTTCGTCCGGGAGCGGGAATGAGCAGTTCTTC
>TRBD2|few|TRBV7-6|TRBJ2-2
CASSLERGAFANTGELFF
TGTGCCAGCAGCTTAGAGCGGGGGGCGTTCGCGAACACCGGGGAGCTGTTTTTT
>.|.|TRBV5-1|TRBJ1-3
CASSTGGTSSGNTIYF
TGCGCCAGCAGCACCGGCGGGACTAGCTCTGGAAACACCATATATTTT
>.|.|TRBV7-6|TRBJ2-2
CASSLGWAGRMNTGELFF
TGTGCCAGCAGCTTAGGGTGGGCGGGACGCATGAACACCGGGGAGCTGTTTTTT
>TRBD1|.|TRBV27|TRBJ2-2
CASSLKVVKGAGSNTGELFF
TGTGCCAGCAGTTTAAAGGTCGTGAAGGGGGCAGGGTCGAACACCGGGGAGCTGTTTTTT
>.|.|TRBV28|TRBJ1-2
CASSSSRPHYGYTF
TGTGCCAGCAGTTCCTCACGACCTCACTATGGCTACACCTTC
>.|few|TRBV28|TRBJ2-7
CASSSISSGRAMAYEQYF
TGTGCCAGCAGCTCGATTAGCTCGGGACGGGCCATGGCCTACGAGCAGTACTTC
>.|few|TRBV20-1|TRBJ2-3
CSARGIRYTDTQYF
TGCAGTGCTAGAGGAATAAGATACACAGATACGCAGTATTTT
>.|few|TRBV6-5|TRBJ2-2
CASSYPEGGLATGELFF
TGTGCCAGCAGTTACCCCGAGGGCGGGTTGGCCACCGGGGAGCTGTTTTTT
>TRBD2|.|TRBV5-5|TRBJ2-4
CASTGLAGFKNIQYF
TGTGCCAGCACTGGACTAGCGGGGTTCAAAAACATTCAGTACTTC
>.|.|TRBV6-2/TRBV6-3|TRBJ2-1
CASRTPFRTATYNEQFF
TGTGCCAGCAGAACCCCGTTTCGGACAGCGACATACAATGAGCAGTTCTTC
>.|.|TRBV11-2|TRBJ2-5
CASSRPEGTQYF
TGTGCCAGCAGCCGGCCGGAGGGGACCCAGTACTTC
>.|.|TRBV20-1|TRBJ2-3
CSARGPTDTQYF
TGCAGTGCTCGGGGACCTACAGATACGCAGTATTTT
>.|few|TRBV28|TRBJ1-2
CASSLRLALVHTF
TGTGCCAGCAGTTTAAGGTTGGCACTTGTCCACACCTTC
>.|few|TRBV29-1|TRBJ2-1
CSVPPRGGDNEQFF
TGCAGCGTCCCCCCCCGAGGGGGGGACAATGAGCAGTTCTTC
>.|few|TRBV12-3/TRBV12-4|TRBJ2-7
CASSLATVTYEQYF
TGTGCCAGCAGTTTAGCGACAGTTACCTACGAGCAGTACTTC
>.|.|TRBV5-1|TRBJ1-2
CASSKDGGYGYTF
TGCGCCAGCAGCAAGGACGGCGGCTATGGCTACACCTTC
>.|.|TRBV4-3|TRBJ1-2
CASSQALGGANYGYTF
TGCGCCAGCAGCCAAGCCCTGGGGGGAGCTAACTATGGCTACACCTTC
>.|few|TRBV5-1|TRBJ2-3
CASSTERADTQYF
TGCGCCAGCAGCACTGAGAGGGCGGATACGCAGTATTTT
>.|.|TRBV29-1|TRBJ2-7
CSVEDIGDQTYEQYF
TGCAGCGTTGAAGATATAGGGGACCAGACCTACGAGCAGTACTTC
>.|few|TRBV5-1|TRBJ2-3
CASSLRAIGTDTQYF
TGCGCCAGCAGCCTGAGGGCCATCGGCACAGATACGCAGTATTTT
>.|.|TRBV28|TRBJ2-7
CASDKAGTPSYEQYF
TGTGCCAGCGATAAGGCCGGGACTCCATCCTACGAGCAGTACTTC
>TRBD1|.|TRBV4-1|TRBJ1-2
CASSQAPGQGTYGYTF
TGCGCCAGCAGCCAAGCACCGGGACAGGGAACTTATGGCTACACCTTC
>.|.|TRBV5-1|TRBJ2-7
CASSLDPSSGQYEQYF
TGCGCCAGCAGCTTGGATCCATCCTCAGGGCAGTATGAGCAGTACTTC
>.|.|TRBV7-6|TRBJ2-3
CASSSRTAPKDTQYF
TGTGCCAGCAGCTCAAGGACAGCTCCCAAGGATACGCAGTATTTT
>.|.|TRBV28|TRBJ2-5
CASSRGTPYGETQYF
TGTGCCAGCAGCCGAGGAACTCCATATGGGGAGACCCAGTACTTC
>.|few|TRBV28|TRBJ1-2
CASSLGGAGYTF
TGTGCCAGCAGTCTAGGGGGTGCTGGCTACACCTTC
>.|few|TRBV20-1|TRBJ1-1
CSASEGARTEAFF
TGCAGTGCCAGCGAAGGGGCGAGGACTGAAGCTTTCTTT
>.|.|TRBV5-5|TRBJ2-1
CASSFKTGVYNEQFF
TGTGCCAGCAGCTTTAAAACAGGAGTCTACAATGAGCAGTTCTTC
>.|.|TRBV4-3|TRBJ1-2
CASSPDAGAVAYGYTF
TGCGCCAGCAGCCCAGATGCCGGGGCGGTTGCCTATGGCTACACCTTC
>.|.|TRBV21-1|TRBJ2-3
CASSNFNADTQYF
TGTGCCAGCAGCAATTTCAATGCAGATACGCAGTATTTT
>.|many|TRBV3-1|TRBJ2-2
CASSLIQDTGELFF
TGTGCCAGCAGCCTAATACAAGACACCGGGGAGCTGTTTTTT
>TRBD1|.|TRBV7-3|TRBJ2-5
CVSRTGSKTGETQYF
TGTGTCAGCAGGACAGGGTCCAAGACCGGAGAGACCCAGTACTTC
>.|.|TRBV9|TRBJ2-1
CASSTPVYEQFF
TGTGCCAGCAGCACCCCCGTCTATGAGCAGTTCTTC
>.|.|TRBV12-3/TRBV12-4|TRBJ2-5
CASSLGGRQTQYF
TGTGCCAGCAGTTTAGGGGGGAGGCAGACCCAGTACTTC